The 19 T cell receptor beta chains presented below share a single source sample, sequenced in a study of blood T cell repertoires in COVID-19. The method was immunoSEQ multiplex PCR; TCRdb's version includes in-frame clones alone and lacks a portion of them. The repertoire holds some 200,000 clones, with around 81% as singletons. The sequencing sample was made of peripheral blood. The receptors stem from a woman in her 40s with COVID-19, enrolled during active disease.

CDR3 protein: CASSEEPITGDPTYEQYV. CDR3 in DNA: TGTGCCAGCAGTGAAGAACCAATCACAGGGGACCCCACCTACGAGCAGTACGTC. The gene calls are TRBV6-1 and TRBJ2-7; 7 bases are shared with TRBD1. Trimming took 1 base from V and 2 from J; bases not matched to a gene: 14. The CDR3 covers 18 residues. Germline V CDR1 and CDR2: MNHNS, SASEGT.

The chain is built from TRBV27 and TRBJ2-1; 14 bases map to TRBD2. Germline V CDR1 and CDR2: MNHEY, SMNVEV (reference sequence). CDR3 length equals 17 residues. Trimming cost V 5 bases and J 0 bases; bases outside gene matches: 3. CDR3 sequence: CASSGLAGGVSYNEQFF. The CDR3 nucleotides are TGTGCCAGCAGTGGACTAGCGGGAGGCGTCTCCTACAATGAGCAGTTCTTC.

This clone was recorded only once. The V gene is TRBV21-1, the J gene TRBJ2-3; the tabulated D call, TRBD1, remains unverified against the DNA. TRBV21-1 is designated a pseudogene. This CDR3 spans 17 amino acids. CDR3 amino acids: CASRTIRDRGRIDTQYF. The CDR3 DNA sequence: TGTGCCAGCAGAACAATCCGGGACAGGGGGCGAATTGACACGCAGTATTTT.

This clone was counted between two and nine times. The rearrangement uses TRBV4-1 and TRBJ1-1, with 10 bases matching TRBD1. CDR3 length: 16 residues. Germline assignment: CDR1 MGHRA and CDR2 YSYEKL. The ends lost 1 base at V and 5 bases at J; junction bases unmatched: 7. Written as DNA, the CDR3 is TGCGCCAGCAGCCAAGGACTAGACAGGGGGCCAACTGAAGCTTTCTTT. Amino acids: CASSQGLDRGPTEAFF.

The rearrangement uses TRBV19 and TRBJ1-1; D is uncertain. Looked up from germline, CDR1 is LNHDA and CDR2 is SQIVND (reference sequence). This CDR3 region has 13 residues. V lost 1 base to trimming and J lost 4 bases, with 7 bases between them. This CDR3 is CASSIASSTEAFF. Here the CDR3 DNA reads TGTGCCAGTAGTATAGCTTCGTCCACTGAAGCTTTCTTT.

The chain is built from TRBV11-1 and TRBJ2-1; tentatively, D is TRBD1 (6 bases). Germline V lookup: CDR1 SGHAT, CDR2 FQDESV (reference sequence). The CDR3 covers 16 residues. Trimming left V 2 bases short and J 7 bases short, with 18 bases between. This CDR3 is CASSLPTSGTQNEQFF. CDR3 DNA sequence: TGTGCCAGCAGCTTACCCACCTCCGGGACACAAAATGAGCAGTTCTTC.

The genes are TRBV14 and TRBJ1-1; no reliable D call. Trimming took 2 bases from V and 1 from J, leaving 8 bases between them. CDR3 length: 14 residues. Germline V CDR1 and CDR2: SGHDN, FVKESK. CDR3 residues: CASSQTPGNTEAFF. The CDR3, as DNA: TGTGCCAGCAGCCAAACGCCGGGGAACACTGAAGCTTTCTTT.

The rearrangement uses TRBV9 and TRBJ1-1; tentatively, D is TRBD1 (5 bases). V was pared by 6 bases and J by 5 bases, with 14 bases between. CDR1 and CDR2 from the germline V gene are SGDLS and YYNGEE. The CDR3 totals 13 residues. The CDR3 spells CASTARGETEAFF. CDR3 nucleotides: TGTGCCAGCACGGCCCGGGGGGAGACTGAAGCTTTCTTT.

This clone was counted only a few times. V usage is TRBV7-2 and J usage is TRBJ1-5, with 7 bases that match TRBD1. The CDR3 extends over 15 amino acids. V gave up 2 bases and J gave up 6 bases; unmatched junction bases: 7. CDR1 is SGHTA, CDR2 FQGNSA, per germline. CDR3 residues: CASSLLPGGIQPQHF. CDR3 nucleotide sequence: TGTGCCAGCAGCTTATTACCAGGGGGTATTCAGCCCCAGCATTTT.

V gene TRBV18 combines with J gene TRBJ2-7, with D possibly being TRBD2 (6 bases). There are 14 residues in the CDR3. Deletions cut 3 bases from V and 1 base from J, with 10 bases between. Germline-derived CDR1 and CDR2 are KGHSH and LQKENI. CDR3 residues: CASSPVGGSYEQYV. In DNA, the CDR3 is TGTGCCAGCTCACCCGTGGGGGGTTCCTACGAGCAGTACGTC.

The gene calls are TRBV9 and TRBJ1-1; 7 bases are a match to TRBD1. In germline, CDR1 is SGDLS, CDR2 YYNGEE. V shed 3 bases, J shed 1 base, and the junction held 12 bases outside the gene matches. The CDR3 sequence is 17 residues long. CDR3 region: CASSAGIQGRKNTEAFF. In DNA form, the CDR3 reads TGTGCCAGCAGCGCCGGAATACAGGGGCGCAAGAACACTGAAGCTTTCTTT. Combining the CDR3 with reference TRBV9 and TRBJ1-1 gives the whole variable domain DSGVTQTPKHLITATGQRVTLRCSPRSGDLSVYWYQQSLDQGLQFLIQYYNGEERAKGNILERFSAQQFPDLHSELNLSSLELGDSALYFCASSAGIQGRKNTEAFFGQGTRLTVV.

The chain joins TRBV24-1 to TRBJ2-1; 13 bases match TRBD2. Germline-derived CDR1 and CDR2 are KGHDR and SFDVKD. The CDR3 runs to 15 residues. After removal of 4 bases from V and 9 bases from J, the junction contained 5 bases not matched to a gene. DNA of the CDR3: TGTGCCACCAGTGACGCAACTAGCGGGAGGGGTGAGCAGTTCTTC. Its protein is CATSDATSGRGEQFF.

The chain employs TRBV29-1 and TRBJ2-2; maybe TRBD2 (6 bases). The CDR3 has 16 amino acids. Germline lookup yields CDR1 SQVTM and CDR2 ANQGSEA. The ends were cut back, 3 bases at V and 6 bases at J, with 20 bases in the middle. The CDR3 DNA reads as TGCAGCGTTGAGGGCGACGGGGGTTTGGTGTCCGGGGAGCTGTTTTTT. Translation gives CSVEGDGGLVSGELFF.

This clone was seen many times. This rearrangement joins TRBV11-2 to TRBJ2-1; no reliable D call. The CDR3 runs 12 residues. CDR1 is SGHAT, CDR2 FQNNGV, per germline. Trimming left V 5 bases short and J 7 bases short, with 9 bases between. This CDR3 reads CASSPEWNEQFF. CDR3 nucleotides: TGTGCCAGCAGCCCAGAATGGAATGAGCAGTTCTTC.

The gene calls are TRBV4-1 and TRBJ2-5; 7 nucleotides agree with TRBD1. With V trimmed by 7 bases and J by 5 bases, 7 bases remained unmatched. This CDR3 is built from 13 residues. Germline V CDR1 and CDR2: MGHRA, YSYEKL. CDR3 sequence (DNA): TGCGCCAGCACTAAGACAGGGTCGGAGACCCAGTACTTC. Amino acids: CASTKTGSETQYF.

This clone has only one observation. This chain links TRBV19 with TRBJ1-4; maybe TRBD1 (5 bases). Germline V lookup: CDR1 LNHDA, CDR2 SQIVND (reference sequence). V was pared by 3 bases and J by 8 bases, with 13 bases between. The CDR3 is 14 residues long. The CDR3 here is CASSISAGQEKLFF. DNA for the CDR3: TGTGCCAGTAGTATTTCGGCAGGGCAAGAAAAACTGTTTTTT.

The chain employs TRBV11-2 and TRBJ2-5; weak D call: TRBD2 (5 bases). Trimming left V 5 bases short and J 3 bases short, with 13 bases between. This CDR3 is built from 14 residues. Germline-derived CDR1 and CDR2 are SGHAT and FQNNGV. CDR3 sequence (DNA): TGTGCCAGCAGCCGAGGGTTGTTAAAAGAGACCCAGTACTTC. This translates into CASSRGLLKETQYF.

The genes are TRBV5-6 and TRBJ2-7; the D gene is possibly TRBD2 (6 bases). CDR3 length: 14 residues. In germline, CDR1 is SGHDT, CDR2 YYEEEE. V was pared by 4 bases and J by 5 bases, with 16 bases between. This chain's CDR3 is CASSRGWGSNEQYV. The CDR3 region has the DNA TGTGCCAGCAGCCGGGGGTGGGGCAGCAACGAGCAGTACGTC.

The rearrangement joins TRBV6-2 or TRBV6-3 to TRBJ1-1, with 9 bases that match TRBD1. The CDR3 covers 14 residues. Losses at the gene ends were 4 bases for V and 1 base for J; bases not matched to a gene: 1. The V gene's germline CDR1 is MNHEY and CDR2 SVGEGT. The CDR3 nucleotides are TGTGCCAGCAGTTGGGGACAGGGGAACACTGAAGCTTTCTTT. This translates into CASSWGQGNTEAFF.